Listed here are 30 T cell receptor beta chains from one sample, sequenced in a study of blood T cells in healthy people across ages (dated by TCRdb to about 2015). The library was made by 5' RACE. TCRdb records Illumina HiSeq 2500 as the sequencer. A second PCR of roughly 7 to 11 cycles was performed with a sample-barcoded 5' primer and a J-beta primer mix. In TCRdb, the public reads were trimmed at Q25 with fastp and aligned with MiXCR, with productive beta chains retained. For every CDR3 protein sequence, its rows merge into one entry that carries the most common genes and DNA. The sample table lists more than 1.4 million distinct CDR3 sequences, roughly 40% of them with a count of one. Of the sample, 7.9% is held by the ten largest clones. Input material: blood. These receptors were obtained from a woman younger than 35 in good health.

In its sample, this clonotype was seen a few times. The chain has TRBV2 and TRBJ2-3; 13 bases line up with TRBD2. V was clipped by 6 bases and J by 4 bases; unmatched bases: 10. Germline CDR1 reads SNHLY; CDR2 reads FYNNEI. The CDR3 sequence is 17 residues long. The CDR3 DNA sequence: TGTGCCAGCAGCGAGAGACTAGCGGGGGGATTCGCAGATACGCAGTATTTT. Protein: CASSERLAGGFADTQYF.

The chain employs TRBV7-8 and TRBJ2-5; perhaps D is TRBD1 or TRBD2 (5 bases each). This CDR3 has 16 amino acids. Germline CDR1 is SGHVS and CDR2 is FQNEAQ. The V and J ends lost 3 bases and 11 bases respectively, with 25 bases between them. The CDR3, as DNA: TGTGCCAGCAGCTTGATCTGGGACGGATCCATCGGTGAGCAGTACTTC. It is translated as CASSLIWDGSIGEQYF.

This clonotype was seen only a few times. The chain joins TRBV5-1 to TRBJ2-1, with D possibly TRBD1 on 6 matching bases. The germline gives CDR1 SGHRS, CDR2 YFSETQ. The V end lost 4 bases, the J end lost 7 bases, and 18 bases lay between the germline ends. This CDR3 is built from 15 residues. The CDR3 DNA reads as TGCGCCAGCAGCCGGATGGGGGCGGTGGAAAATGAGCAGTTCTTC. Its translation: CASSRMGAVENEQFF.

This clonotype has a handful of counts. The rearrangement links TRBV6-5 to TRBJ2-7; D remains unclear. Trimming pared 0 bases from V and 2 bases from J, leaving 14 bases between. Germline V CDR1 and CDR2: MNHEY, SVGAGI. This CDR3 has 16 residues. The chain's CDR3 is CASSYSAGPNTYEQYF. As DNA, the CDR3 is TGTGCCAGCAGTTACTCAGCCGGACCGAATACCTACGAGCAGTACTTC.

The gene calls are TRBV20-1 and TRBJ2-3; D is unresolved. CDR1 is DFQATT, CDR2 SNEGSKA, per germline (reference sequence). This CDR3 comprises 12 residues. The CDR3 DNA reads as TGCAGCGGACGTCGAGCGCGCGATACGCAGTATTTT. This gives the protein CSGRRARDTQYF.

This chain links TRBV3-1 with TRBJ2-3; unclear D gene. The CDR3 runs 13 residues. Trimming stripped 1 base from V and 5 bases from J, with 7 bases between. CDR1 is LGHDT and CDR2 is YNNKEL in the germline V gene (reference sequence). The CDR3 DNA is TGTGCCAGCAGCCAAGGGTGGGGAGATACGCAGTATTTT. Translation: CASSQGWGDTQYF.

The chain has TRBV6-1 and TRBJ1-5; 7 bases line up with TRBD1. Germline V gene sequence: CDR1 MNHNS, CDR2 SASEGT. The CDR3 sequence is 15 residues long. V was pared by 5 bases and J by 4 bases, with 8 bases of the junction left unmatched. In DNA, the CDR3 is TGTGCCAGCAGTAATACAGGGGCTGGAAATCAGCCCCAGCATTTT. This codes for CASSNTGAGNQPQHF.

This clonotype has only a few counts. This chain joins TRBV7-9 and TRBJ1-2; 7 bases map to TRBD1. V dropped 5 bases and J dropped 3; count of bases not matched to a gene: 15. Germline V lookup: CDR1 SEHNR, CDR2 FQNEAQ (reference sequence). This CDR3 region has 17 residues. CDR3 region: CASSPPRATGKDYGYTF. For the CDR3, the DNA is TGTGCCAGCAGCCCTCCCCGGGCGACAGGGAAAGACTATGGCTACACCTTC.

The J gene is TRBJ2-5, the V gene TRBV20-1; TRBD2 matches at 12 bases. J lost 2 bases, V lost 3 bases, and 4 bases had no gene match. Germline loops: CDR1 DFQATT, CDR2 SNEGSKA (reference sequence). This CDR3 has 15 residues. The CDR3 DNA reads TGCAGTGCTAGGAAGACTAGCGGGGGACAAGAGACCCAGTACTTC. Translated: CSARKTSGGQETQYF.

This sequence joins TRBV4-1 and TRBJ1-1; D gene ambiguous. The CDR3 runs 14 residues. V was pared by 0 bases and J by 5 bases, with 10 bases between. Germline-derived CDR1 and CDR2 are MGHRA and YSYEKL. As DNA, the CDR3 is TGCGCCAGCAGCCAAGAATACAGACGGACTGAAGCTTTCTTT. This translates into CASSQEYRRTEAFF.

Points on this clonotype: A read error may be the cause here, since a much bigger clone is one base away. V gene TRBV14 combines with J gene TRBJ2-4, with unresolved D. The J call may not be correct, given that the DNA end is closer to TRBJ2-5. The V gene's germline CDR1 is SGHDN and CDR2 FVKESK. CDR3 length: 11 residues. The CDR3 loop is CASSHVETQYF. The CDR3 DNA reads TGTGCCAGCAGCCACGTAGAGACCCAGTACTTC.

There are many counts of this clonotype. The rearrangement uses TRBV19 and TRBJ2-7; D is perhaps TRBD1 or TRBD2 (5 bases each). V was cut by 5 bases and J by 6 bases, with 11 bases left in between. The CDR3 sequence is 12 residues long. The germline CDR1 and CDR2 sequences are LNHDA and SQIVND (reference sequence). The CDR3 loop is CASSPRGREQYF. In DNA, the CDR3 is TGTGCCAGTAGTCCCCGGGGACGCGAGCAGTACTTC.

This clonotype was detected only a few times. V and J are TRBV4-2 and TRBJ2-7; D perhaps matches TRBD2 (6 bases). V lost 0 bases, J lost 7 bases, and 10 bases lay in between. The CDR3 length is 13 residues. Per germline, CDR1 LGHNA and CDR2 YNFKEQ. The CDR3 coding sequence is TGTGCCAGCAGCCAAGAGGGAGGCAATGAGCAGTACTTC. Its translation: CASSQEGGNEQYF.

This chain connects TRBV20-1 to TRBJ2-7; 9 nucleotides match TRBD1. V shed 5 bases, J shed 5 bases, and the junction held 7 bases outside the gene matches. The CDR3 totals 13 residues. The germline V gene encodes CDR1 DFQATT and CDR2 SNEGSKA (reference sequence). The CDR3 loop reads CSAPGTGLNEQYF. CDR3 sequence (DNA): TGCAGTGCTCCCGGGACAGGGCTCAACGAGCAGTACTTC.

With regard to this clonotype: This sequence may be a read error, since a much larger clone differs from it by one base. V and J are TRBV29-1 and TRBJ2-1, with TRBD1 matching over 7 bases. The length of the CDR3 is 12 residues. Unmatched junction bases numbered 3, after V lost 4 bases and J lost 6 bases. The germline V gene encodes CDR1 SQVTM and CDR2 ANQGSEA. The CDR3 reads CSVGPGGNEQFF. The DNA for the CDR3 is TGCAGCGTTGGTCCAGGGGGCAATGAGCAGTTCTTC.

The chain employs TRBV3-1 and TRBJ2-3; the D gene could be TRBD1 or TRBD2 (5 bases each). The CDR3 length is 13 residues. The V and J ends lost 0 bases and 9 bases respectively, with 10 bases between them. CDR1 and CDR2 from the germline V gene are LGHDT and YNNKEL (reference sequence). The CDR3 loop is CASSQDKGTTQYF. The CDR3 DNA follows: TGTGCCAGCAGCCAAGATAAGGGGACGACGCAGTATTTT.

This clonotype was picked up a small number of times. J is TRBJ2-7 and V is TRBV7-6; D gene unclear. This CDR3 has 15 amino acids. Trimming left V 5 bases short and J 2 bases short, with 16 bases between. CDR1 and CDR2 (germline): SGHVS, FNYEAQ. CDR3 in DNA: TGTGCCAGCAGCCCATCCCCCTTTGGCGCCTACGAGCAGTACTTC. It encodes CASSPSPFGAYEQYF.

The chain links TRBV5-1 to TRBJ2-5; tentatively, D is TRBD1 or TRBD2 (5 bases each). The last part of the DNA fits TRBJ2-7 better; the J call may be wrong. The CDR3 extends over 15 amino acids. Per the germline V gene, CDR1 is SGHRS and CDR2 is YFSETQ. The CDR3 protein is CASSLGGTGGIEQYF. CDR3 DNA: TGCGCCAGCAGCTTGGGTGGGACGGGTGGAATCGAGCAGTACTTC.

In regard to this clonotype: This may stem from a read error, because a much larger clone lies one nucleotide away. The rearrangement uses TRBV6-6 and TRBJ2-1; D ambiguous. Matching the DNA end better, TRBJ2-7 makes the J call doubtful. The CDR3 contains 14 residues. The germline gives CDR1 MNHNY, CDR2 SVGAGI (reference sequence). The CDR3: CASSSGSSYNEQYF. The CDR3 bases are TGTGCCAGCAGTTCCGGTAGCTCCTACAATGAGCAGTACTTC.

This clonotype has more than one count but fewer than ten. The V call is TRBV2, the J call TRBJ2-7; D remains unclear. The DNA end is a closer match to TRBJ2-5, so the J assignment may be wrong. This CDR3 contains 11 residues. Germline V lookup: CDR1 SNHLY, CDR2 FYNNEI. DNA for the CDR3: TGTGCCAGCGAGAAGGAAGGGACCCAGTACTTC. Translated, it gives CASEKEGTQYF.

The CDR3 reads CASSPTGHYEQYF. The CDR3 nucleotides read TGTGCCAGCAGTCCGACAGGGCACTACGAGCAGTACTTC. The rearrangement uses TRBV12-3 or TRBV12-4 and TRBJ2-7, with 7 nucleotides matching TRBD1. CDR3 length: 13 residues. Losses at the gene ends were 5 bases for V and 3 bases for J; bases not matched to a gene: 4.

The gene calls are TRBV7-9 and TRBJ1-2; D unclear. CDR3 length: 13 amino acids. In germline, CDR1 is SEHNR, CDR2 FQNEAQ (reference sequence). Trimming left V 5 bases short and J 6 bases short, with 13 bases between. This chain's CDR3 is CASSPRLTDGYTF. The CDR3 DNA sequence: TGTGCCAGCAGCCCCCGACTTACTGATGGCTACACCTTC.

V usage is TRBV6-1 and J usage is TRBJ2-1, with 8 positions matching TRBD1. J gave up 3 bases and V 6 bases, and 1 base lay outside the gene matches. CDR1 and CDR2 (germline): MNHNS, SASEGT. The CDR3 runs 13 residues. CDR3: CASRGTGYNEQFF. CDR3 coding DNA: TGTGCCAGCAGGGGGACAGGCTACAATGAGCAGTTCTTC.

The chain carries TRBV5-5 and TRBJ1-1; D is perhaps TRBD1 (6 bases). Trimming left V 4 bases short and J 4 bases short, with 11 bases between. The germline gives CDR1 SGHKS, CDR2 YYEKEE (reference sequence). CDR3 size: 13 residues. The CDR3 loop reads CASSQGQITEAFF. The CDR3 DNA reads as TGTGCCAGCAGCCAAGGACAGATCACTGAAGCTTTCTTT.

This rearrangement joins TRBV6-5 to TRBJ2-5; D unresolved. Trimming cost V 0 bases and J 1 base, with 9 bases left between them. CDR3 length: 15 amino acids. Germline lookup yields CDR1 MNHEY and CDR2 SVGAGI. CDR3 nucleotide sequence: TGTGCCAGCAGTTACTCGAGTAGTCGCCAAGAGACCCAGTACTTC. Protein: CASSYSSSRQETQYF.

V and J are TRBV6-5 and TRBJ2-7; no clear D gene. Germline V gene data show CDR1 as MNHEY and CDR2 as SVGAGI. V lost 0 bases, J lost 5 bases, and 14 bases lay in between. The CDR3 loop spans 15 amino acids. The CDR3 nucleotides read TGTGCCAGCAGTTACTCTGACGTGCGCCGGGACGAGCAGTACTTC. Its translation is CASSYSDVRRDEQYF.

V is TRBV28 and J is TRBJ1-2, with D possibly TRBD1 on 5 matching bases. The CDR3 sequence is 14 residues long. Germline CDR1 MDHEN, CDR2 SYDVKM. Trimming stripped 7 bases from V and 6 bases from J, with 18 bases between. The DNA for the CDR3 is TGTGCCAGCACCAACCCGGGACTGGTTAATGGCTACACCTTC. This codes for CASTNPGLVNGYTF.

The chain uses TRBV5-5 and TRBJ2-3; tentatively, D is TRBD2 (6 bases). The CDR3 extends over 15 amino acids. The V end was cut by 4 bases, the J end by 0 bases, with 12 bases between. Germline V gene data show CDR1 as SGHKS and CDR2 as YYEKEE (reference sequence). CDR3 in DNA: TGTGCCAGCAGCATAGGGACTGTTAGCACAGATACGCAGTATTTT. Residues: CASSIGTVSTDTQYF.

This chain connects TRBV20-1 to TRBJ2-5; 8 nucleotides agree with TRBD1. CDR3 size: 15 residues. Germline lookup yields CDR1 DFQATT and CDR2 SNEGSKA (reference sequence). J lost 11 bases, V lost 0 bases, and 14 bases had no gene match. CDR3 in amino acids: CSARDPGRGLREQYF. In DNA, the CDR3 is TGCAGTGCTAGAGATCCGGGCAGGGGGCTGCGAGAGCAGTACTTC.

This chain links TRBV6-2 or TRBV6-3 with TRBJ2-3, with D perhaps TRBD2 (6 bases). Trimming pared 7 bases from V and 2 bases from J, leaving 19 bases between. Per germline, CDR1 MNHEY and CDR2 SVGEGT. The CDR3 length is 16 residues. The CDR3 loop is CASTLGWDWPTDTQYF. CDR3 bases: TGTGCCAGCACCCTAGGGTGGGACTGGCCCACAGATACGCAGTATTTT.